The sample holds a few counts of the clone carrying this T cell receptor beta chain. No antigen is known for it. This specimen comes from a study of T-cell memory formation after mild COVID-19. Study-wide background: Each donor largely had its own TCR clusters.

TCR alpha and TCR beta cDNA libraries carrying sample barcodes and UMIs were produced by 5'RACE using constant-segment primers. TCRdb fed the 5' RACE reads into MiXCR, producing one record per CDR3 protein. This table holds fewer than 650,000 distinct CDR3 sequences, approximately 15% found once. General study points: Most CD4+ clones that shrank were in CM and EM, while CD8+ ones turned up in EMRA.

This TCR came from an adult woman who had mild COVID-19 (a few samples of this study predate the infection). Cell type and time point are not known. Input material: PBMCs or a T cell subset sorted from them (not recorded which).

The CDR3 nucleotides are TGTGCCAGCAGGCAGCATAGCGGGGGGGCAACCGGGGAGCTGTTTTTT. It codes for CASRQHSGGATGELFF. V is TRBV12-3 or TRBV12-4 and J is TRBJ2-2; TRBD2 matches at 11 bases. The CDR3 has 16 residues. Trimming cost V 6 bases and J 5 bases; bases outside gene matches: 8.